These T cell receptor beta chains were read from a single sample in a study of somatic mutations in cytotoxic T cells in rheumatoid arthritis. The method was immunoSEQ multiplex PCR; TCRdb's version includes in-frame clones alone and lacks a portion of them. The table has 9,000 to 15,000 clones, 70% to 80% seen once; the top ten hold more than 9%. Sequencing was carried out using CD8+ T cells sorted from blood. These receptors were taken from a woman aged 40 to 49 in good health. Both conserved end residues are part of each CDR3. D genes are given only for firm matches. The size of a clone is reported for some rows only, either as once, few or many, or as a class for expanded clones.

TRBV2,-,TRBJ2-2,TRBD1,TGTGCCAGCTGGGAGGGACAGGGTATAGTCGGGGAGCTGTTTTTT,CASWEGQGIVGELFF
TRBV28,few,TRBJ2-5,-,TGTGCCAGCAGTCTCTATGGGGGGAGAGAGACCCAGTACTTC,CASSLYGGRETQYF
TRBV11-3,-,TRBJ1-1,-,TGTGCCAGCAGGGGAAGGTGGAACACTGAAGCTTTCTTT,CASRGRWNTEAFF
TRBV4-2,-,TRBJ2-2,TRBD2,TGTGCCAGCAGCCAAGAGAATAGCGGGAGGGACACCGGGGAGCTGTTTTTT,CASSQENSGRDTGELFF
TRBV29-1,once,TRBJ2-3,TRBD1,TGCAGCGTTGAGGGGCAGGGGGTAATTGCAGATACGCAGTATTTT,CSVEGQGVIADTQYF
TRBV28,few,TRBJ2-2,-,TGTGCCAGCAGGCCATTGGTTTACAGGGAAGCGGAAGGGGAGCTGTTTTTT,CASRPLVYREAEGELFF
TRBV9,-,TRBJ2-1,-,TGTGCCAGCAGCGTAGGTGGGGGGACGGCCCAGTTCTTC,CASSVGGGTAQFF
TRBV30,-,TRBJ2-7,TRBD1,TGTGCCTGGAGTCCACCGGGACAGGGTCGCGAGCAGTACTTC,CAWSPPGQGREQYF
TRBV19,-,TRBJ2-5,-,TGTGCCAGTAGTATTTCTAGGGCAGGGTGGGAGACCCAGTACTTC,CASSISRAGWETQYF
TRBV6-1,-,TRBJ2-7,TRBD1,TGTGCCAGCAGTGAAATCCCACAGGGGGCCTACGAGCAGTACTTC,CASSEIPQGAYEQYF